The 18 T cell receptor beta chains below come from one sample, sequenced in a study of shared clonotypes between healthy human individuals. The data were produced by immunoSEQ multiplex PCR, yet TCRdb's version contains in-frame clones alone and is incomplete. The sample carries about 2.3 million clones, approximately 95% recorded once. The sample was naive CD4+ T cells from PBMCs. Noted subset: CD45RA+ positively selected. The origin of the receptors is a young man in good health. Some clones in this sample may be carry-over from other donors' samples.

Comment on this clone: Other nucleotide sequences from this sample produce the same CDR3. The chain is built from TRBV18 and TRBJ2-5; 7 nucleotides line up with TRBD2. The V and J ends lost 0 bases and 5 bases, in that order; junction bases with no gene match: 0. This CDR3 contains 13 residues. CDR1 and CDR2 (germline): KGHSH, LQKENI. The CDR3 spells CASSPPGGETQYF. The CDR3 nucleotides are TGTGCCAGCTCACCACCGGGAGGGGAGACCCAGTACTTC.

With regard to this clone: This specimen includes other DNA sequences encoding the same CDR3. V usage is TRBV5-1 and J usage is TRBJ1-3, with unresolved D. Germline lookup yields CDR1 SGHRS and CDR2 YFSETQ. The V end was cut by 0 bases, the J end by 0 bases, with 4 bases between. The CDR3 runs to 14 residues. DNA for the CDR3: TGCGCCAGCAGCTTGGAAAGCTCTGGAAACACCATATATTTT. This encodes CASSLESSGNTIYF.

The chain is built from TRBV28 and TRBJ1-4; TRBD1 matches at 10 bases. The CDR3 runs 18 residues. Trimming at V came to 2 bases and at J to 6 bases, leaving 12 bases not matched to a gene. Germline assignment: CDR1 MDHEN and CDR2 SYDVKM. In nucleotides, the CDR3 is TGTGCCAGCAGTTTACCTCCGGGACAGGGGATAGGTGATGAAAAACTGTTTTTT. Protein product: CASSLPPGQGIGDEKLFF.

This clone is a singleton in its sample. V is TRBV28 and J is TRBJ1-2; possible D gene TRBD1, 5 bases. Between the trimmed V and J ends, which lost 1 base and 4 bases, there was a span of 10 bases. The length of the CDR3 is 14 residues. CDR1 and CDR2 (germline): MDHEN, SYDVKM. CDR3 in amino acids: CASSLSRQFYGYTF. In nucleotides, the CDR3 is TGTGCCAGCAGTTTATCCCGACAGTTCTATGGCTACACCTTC.

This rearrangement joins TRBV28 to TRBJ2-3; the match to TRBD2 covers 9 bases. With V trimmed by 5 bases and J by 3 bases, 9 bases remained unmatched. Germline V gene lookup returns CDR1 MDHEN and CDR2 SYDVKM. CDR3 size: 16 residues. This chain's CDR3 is CASSDPRLAGTDTQYF. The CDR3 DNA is TGTGCCAGCAGTGACCCCCGGCTAGCGGGAACAGATACGCAGTATTTT.

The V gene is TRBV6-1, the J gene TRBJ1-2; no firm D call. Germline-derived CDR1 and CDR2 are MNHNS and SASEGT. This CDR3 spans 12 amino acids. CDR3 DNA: TGTGCGCTAAGATCCAGGTACTATGGCTACACCTTC. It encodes CALRSRYYGYTF.

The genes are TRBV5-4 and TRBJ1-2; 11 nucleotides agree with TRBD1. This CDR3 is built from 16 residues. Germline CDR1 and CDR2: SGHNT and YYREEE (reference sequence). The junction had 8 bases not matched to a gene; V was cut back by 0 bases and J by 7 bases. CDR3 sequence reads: CASSLGGTGGGGGYTF. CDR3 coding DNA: TGTGCCAGCAGCTTGGGCGGGACAGGGGGAGGTGGTGGCTACACCTTC. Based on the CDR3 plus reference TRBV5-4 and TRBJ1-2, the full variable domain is ETGVTQSPTHLIKTRGQQVTLRCSSQSGHNTVSWYQQALGQGPQFIFQYYREEENGRGNFPPRFSGLQFPNYSSELNVNALELDDSALYLCASSLGGTGGGGGYTFGSGTRLTVV.

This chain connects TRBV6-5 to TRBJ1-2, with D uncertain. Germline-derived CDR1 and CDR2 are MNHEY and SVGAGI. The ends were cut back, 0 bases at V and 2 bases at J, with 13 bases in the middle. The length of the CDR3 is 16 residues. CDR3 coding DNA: TGTGCCAGCAGTTACTCGTCCGGACGGAACAACTATGGCTACACCTTC. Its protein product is CASSYSSGRNNYGYTF.

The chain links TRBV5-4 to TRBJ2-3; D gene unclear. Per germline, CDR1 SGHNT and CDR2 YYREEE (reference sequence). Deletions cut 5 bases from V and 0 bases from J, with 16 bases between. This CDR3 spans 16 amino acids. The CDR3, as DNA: TGTGCCAGCAGTTTCCGTCACTCGACTAGCACAGATACGCAGTATTTT. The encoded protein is CASSFRHSTSTDTQYF. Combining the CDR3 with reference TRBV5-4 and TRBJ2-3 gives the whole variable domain ETGVTQSPTHLIKTRGQQVTLRCSSQSGHNTVSWYQQALGQGPQFIFQYYREEENGRGNFPPRFSGLQFPNYSSELNVNALELDDSALYLCASSFRHSTSTDTQYFGPGTRLTVL.

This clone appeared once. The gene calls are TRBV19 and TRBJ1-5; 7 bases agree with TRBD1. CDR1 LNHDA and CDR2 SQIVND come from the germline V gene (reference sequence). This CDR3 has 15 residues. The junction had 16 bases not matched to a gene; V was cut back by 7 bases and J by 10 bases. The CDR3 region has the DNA TGTGCCAGTAATAATCGGCTACAGGGGCCAGGTCCCCAGCATTTT. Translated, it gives CASNNRLQGPGPQHF.

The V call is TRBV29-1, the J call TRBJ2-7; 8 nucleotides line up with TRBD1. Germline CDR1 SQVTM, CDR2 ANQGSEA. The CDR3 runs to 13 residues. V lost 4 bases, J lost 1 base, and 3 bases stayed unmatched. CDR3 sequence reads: CSVGTGRSYEQYF. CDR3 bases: TGCAGCGTTGGGACAGGGAGGTCCTACGAGCAGTACTTC.

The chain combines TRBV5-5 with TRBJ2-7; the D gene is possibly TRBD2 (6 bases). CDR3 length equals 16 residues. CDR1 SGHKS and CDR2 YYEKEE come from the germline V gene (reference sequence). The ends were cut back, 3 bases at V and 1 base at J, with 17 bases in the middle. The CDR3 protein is CASSSGAWRGSYEQYF. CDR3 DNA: TGTGCCAGCAGCTCCGGGGCGTGGAGGGGTTCCTACGAGCAGTACTTC.

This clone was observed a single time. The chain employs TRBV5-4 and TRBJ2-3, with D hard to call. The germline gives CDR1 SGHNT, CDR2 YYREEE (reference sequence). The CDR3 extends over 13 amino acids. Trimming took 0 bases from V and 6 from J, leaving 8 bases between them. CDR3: CASSLAMGDTQYF. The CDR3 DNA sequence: TGTGCCAGCAGCTTGGCTATGGGCGATACGCAGTATTTT.

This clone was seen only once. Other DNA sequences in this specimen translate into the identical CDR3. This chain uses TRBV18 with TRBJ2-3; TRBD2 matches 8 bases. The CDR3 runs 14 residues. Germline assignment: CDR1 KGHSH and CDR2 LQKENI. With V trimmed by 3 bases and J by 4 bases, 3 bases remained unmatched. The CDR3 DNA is TGTGCCAGCTCACCCGGACTAGCCCCAGATACGCAGTATTTT. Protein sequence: CASSPGLAPDTQYF.

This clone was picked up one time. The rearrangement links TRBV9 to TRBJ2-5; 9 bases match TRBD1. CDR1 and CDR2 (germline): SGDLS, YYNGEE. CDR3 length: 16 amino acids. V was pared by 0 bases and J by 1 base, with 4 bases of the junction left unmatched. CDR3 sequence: CASSVGGQGPQETQYF. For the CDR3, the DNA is TGTGCCAGCAGCGTAGGGGGACAGGGACCCCAAGAGACCCAGTACTTC.

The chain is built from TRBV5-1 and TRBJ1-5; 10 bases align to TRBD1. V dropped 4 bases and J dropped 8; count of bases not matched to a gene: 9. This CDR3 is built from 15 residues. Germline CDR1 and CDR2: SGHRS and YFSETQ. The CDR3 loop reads CASSPTGGKVEPQHF. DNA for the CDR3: TGCGCCAGCAGCCCGACAGGGGGCAAGGTAGAGCCCCAGCATTTT.

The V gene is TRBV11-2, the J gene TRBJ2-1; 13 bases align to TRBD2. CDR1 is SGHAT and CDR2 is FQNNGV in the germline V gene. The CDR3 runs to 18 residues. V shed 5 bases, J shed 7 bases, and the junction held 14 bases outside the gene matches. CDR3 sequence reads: CASSPISTSGRAINEQFF. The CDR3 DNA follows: TGTGCCAGCAGCCCCATCTCAACTAGCGGGAGGGCCATAAATGAGCAGTTCTTC.

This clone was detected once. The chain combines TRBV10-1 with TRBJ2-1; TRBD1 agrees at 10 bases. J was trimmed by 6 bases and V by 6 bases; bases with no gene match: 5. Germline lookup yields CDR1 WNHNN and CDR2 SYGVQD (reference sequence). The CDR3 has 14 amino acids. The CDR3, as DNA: TGCGCCAGCAGCCGACAGGGGGCTGTCAATGAGCAGTTCTTC. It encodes CASSRQGAVNEQFF.